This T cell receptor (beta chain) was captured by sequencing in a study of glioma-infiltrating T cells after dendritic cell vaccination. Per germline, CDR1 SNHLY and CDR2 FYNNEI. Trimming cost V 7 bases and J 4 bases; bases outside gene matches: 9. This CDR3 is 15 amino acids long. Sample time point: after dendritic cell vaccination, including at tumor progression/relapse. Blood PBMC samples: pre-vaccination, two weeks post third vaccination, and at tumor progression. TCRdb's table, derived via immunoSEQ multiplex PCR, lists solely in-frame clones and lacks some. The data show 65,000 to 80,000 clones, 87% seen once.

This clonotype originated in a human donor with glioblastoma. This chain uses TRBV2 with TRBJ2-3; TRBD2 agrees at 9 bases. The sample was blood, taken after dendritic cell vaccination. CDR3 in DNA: TGTGCCAGCACTGGCGGGGGGGCCATCCCAGATACGCAGTATTTT. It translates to CASTGGGAIPDTQYF.